One sample yielded the 2 T cell receptor beta chains listed below, sequenced in a study of OX40 agonist ivuxolimab in advanced cancers. Sequencing used immunoSEQ multiplex PCR; TCRdb keeps in-frame clones, though not all of them. The data hold some 64,000 clones, with over 90% observed a single time. The starting material was CD4+ or CD8+ T cells sorted from blood, obtained in a trial of the OX40 agonist ivuxolimab. All receptors derive from an adult with an advanced solid tumor such as melanoma, head and neck, liver or kidney cancer.

Only one count was recorded for this clone. The chain combines TRBV6-1 with TRBJ2-5; 7 nucleotides align to TRBD1. The V and J ends lost 1 base and 2 bases, in that order; junction bases with no gene match: 4. Germline-derived CDR1 and CDR2 are MNHNS and SASEGT. The length of the CDR3 is 15 residues. This CDR3 reads CASSEVRGRQETQYF. The CDR3 DNA sequence: TGTGCCAGCAGTGAAGTTAGGGGGCGGCAAGAGACCCAGTACTTC.

This chain links TRBV27 with TRBJ2-1; D not resolved. Germline V gives CDR1 MNHEY, CDR2 SMNVEV (reference sequence). The V gene lost 4 bases and the J gene lost 10 bases, with 8 bases spanning the gap. The CDR3 has 11 residues. CDR3 amino acids: CASSSAQEQFF. Written as DNA, the CDR3 is TGTGCCAGCAGTTCGGCGCAAGAGCAGTTCTTC.